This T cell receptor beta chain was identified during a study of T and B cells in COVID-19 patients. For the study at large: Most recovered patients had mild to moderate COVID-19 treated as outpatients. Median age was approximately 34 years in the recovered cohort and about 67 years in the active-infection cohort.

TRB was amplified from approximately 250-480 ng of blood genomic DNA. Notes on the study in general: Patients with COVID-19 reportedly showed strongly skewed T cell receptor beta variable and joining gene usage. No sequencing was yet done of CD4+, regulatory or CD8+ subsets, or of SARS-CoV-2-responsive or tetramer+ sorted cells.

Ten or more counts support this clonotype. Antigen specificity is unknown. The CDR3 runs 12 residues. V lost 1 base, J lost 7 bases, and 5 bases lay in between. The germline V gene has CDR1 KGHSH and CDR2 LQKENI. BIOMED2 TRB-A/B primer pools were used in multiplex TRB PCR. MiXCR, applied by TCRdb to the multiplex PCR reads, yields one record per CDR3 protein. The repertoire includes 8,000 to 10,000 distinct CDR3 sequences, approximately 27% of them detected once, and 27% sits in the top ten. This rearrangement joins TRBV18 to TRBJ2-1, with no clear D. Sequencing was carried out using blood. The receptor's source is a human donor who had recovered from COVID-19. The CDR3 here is CASSPRENEQFF. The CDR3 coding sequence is TGTGCCAGCTCACCACGGGAAAATGAGCAGTTCTTC.